The 17 T cell receptor beta chains reported below all come from one sample, sequenced in a study of shared clonotypes between healthy human individuals. Here immunoSEQ multiplex PCR was the method, and the copy in TCRdb shows in-frame clones only, minus some. The sample consists of 2 million to 2.5 million clones, less than 95% of them appearing once. The sequenced sample was naive CD4+ T cells from PBMCs. Subset here: CD45RA+ positively selected. Receptor source: a man in his late teens or twenties in good health. Some clones in this sample may be carry-over from other donors' samples.

The chain employs TRBV11-2 and TRBJ2-3; 9 nucleotides align to TRBD2. With V trimmed by 7 bases and J by 5 bases, 10 bases remained unmatched. This CDR3 contains 15 residues. Germline lookup yields CDR1 SGHAT and CDR2 FQNNGV. The CDR3 DNA reads as TGTGCCAGCATTACGACTAGCGGATACCTAGATACGCAGTATTTT. Protein: CASITTSGYLDTQYF.

The genes are TRBV7-3 and TRBJ1-1, with TRBD1 identical over 8 bases. J was trimmed by 4 bases and V by 5 bases; bases with no gene match: 3. Germline assignment: CDR1 SGHTA and CDR2 FQGTGA. CDR3 length equals 13 residues. CDR3 sequence (DNA): TGTGCCAGCAGCCCGGACAGGGTCACTGAAGCTTTCTTT. Translated, it gives CASSPDRVTEAFF.

As for this clone: Compared with germline, one end of the junction differs, possibly owing to a read error. The sample contains more than one DNA sequence encoding this CDR3. The chain is built from TRBV4-2 and TRBJ2-2, with 8 bases fitting TRBD2. In germline, CDR1 is LGHNA, CDR2 YNFKEQ. CDR3 length: 15 amino acids. CDR3 region: CASSQGLAGTGELFF. In nucleotides, the CDR3 is TGTGCCAGCAGCCAAGGTCTAGCGGGCACCGGAGAGCTGTTTTTT.

This chain uses TRBV27 with TRBJ2-3; the D gene is possibly TRBD2 (6 bases). Between the trimmed V and J ends, which lost 7 bases and 2 bases, there was a span of 19 bases. Germline assignment: CDR1 MNHEY and CDR2 SMNVEV (reference sequence). This CDR3 region has 16 residues. CDR3 amino acids: CASTPIGRGNTDTQYF. DNA of the CDR3: TGTGCCAGCACCCCGATCGGGCGGGGCAACACAGATACGCAGTATTTT.

The genes are TRBV12-5 and TRBJ2-1; D not resolved. Germline assignment: CDR1 LGHNT and CDR2 FRNRAP. This CDR3 contains 13 residues. Deletions cut 1 base from V and 5 bases from J, with 6 bases between. CDR3 protein: CASGLGVDNEQFF. In nucleotides, the CDR3 is TGTGCTAGTGGTTTGGGGGTGGACAATGAGCAGTTCTTC.

In this sample, this clone turned up a few times. The chain carries TRBV2 and TRBJ1-1, with D uncertain. Germline lookup yields CDR1 SNHLY and CDR2 FYNNEI. The CDR3 covers 13 residues. V lost 3 bases, J lost 5 bases, and 10 bases lay in between. In DNA, the CDR3 is TGTGCCAGCAGTGAGTGGAGAAAGACTGAAGCTTTCTTT. This translates into CASSEWRKTEAFF. Using reference TRBV2 and TRBJ1-1 for the parts outside the CDR3, the full variable domain is EPEVTQTPSHQVTQMGQEVILRCVPISNHLYFYWYRQILGQKVEFLVSFYNNEISEKSEIFDDQFSVERPDGSNFTLKIRSTKLEDSAMYFCASSEWRKTEAFFGQGTRLTVV.

This rearrangement joins TRBV7-2 to TRBJ2-7; TRBD1 matches 8 bases. This CDR3 is 15 amino acids long. Germline lookup yields CDR1 SGHTA and CDR2 FQGNSA. After removal of 3 bases from V and 3 bases from J, the junction contained 7 bases not matched to a gene. CDR3 nucleotides: TGTGCCAGCAGCTTGGACAGGGCCCCAGGCTACGAGCAGTACTTC. This encodes CASSLDRAPGYEQYF.

The chain uses TRBV28 and TRBJ2-7; TRBD1 aligns across 7 bases. V trimming: 6 bases; J trimming: 6 bases; junction bases outside the gene matches: 11. The length of the CDR3 is 14 residues. Germline-derived CDR1 and CDR2 are MDHEN and SYDVKM. CDR3: CASSKKTGRREQYF. CDR3 nucleotide sequence: TGTGCCAGCAGCAAAAAGACAGGGCGGCGCGAGCAGTACTTC.

The chain carries TRBV28 and TRBJ2-1; 7 bases are shared with TRBD2. CDR1 is MDHEN, CDR2 SYDVKM, per germline. Trimming cost V 6 bases and J 0 bases; bases outside gene matches: 5. The CDR3 covers 15 residues. DNA for the CDR3: TGTGCCAGCAGAGTGGGGGGGAGCTCCTACAATGAGCAGTTCTTC. It is translated as CASRVGGSSYNEQFF.

This chain connects TRBV11-2 to TRBJ1-2; the D is unclear. This CDR3 has 13 residues. V shed 1 base and J shed 4 bases, with 7 bases lying between them. Looked up from germline, CDR1 is SGHAT and CDR2 is FQNNGV. CDR3 nucleotide sequence: TGTGCCAGCAGCTTAGGGCGATTCTATGGCTACACCTTC. The encoded protein is CASSLGRFYGYTF.

The rearrangement uses TRBV7-9 and TRBJ1-2; 8 nucleotides match TRBD1. The CDR3 loop spans 13 amino acids. Germline V gene sequence: CDR1 SEHNR, CDR2 FQNEAQ (reference sequence). The ends lost 5 bases at V and 8 bases at J; junction bases unmatched: 7. CDR3 DNA: TGTGCCAGCAGCAAAGACAGGGGTGAAGGCTACACCTTC. Its translation is CASSKDRGEGYTF. The full variable domain, its missing parts supplied by reference TRBV7-9 and TRBJ1-2, is DTGVSQNPRHKITKRGQNVTFRCDPISEHNRLYWYRQTLGQGPEFLTYFQNEAQLEKSRLLSDRFSAERPKGSFSTLEIQRTEQGDSAMYLCASSKDRGEGYTFGSGTRLTVV.

This clone was seen just once. The chain recombines TRBV6-1 with TRBJ1-5, with 8 bases fitting TRBD1. CDR1 is MNHNS, CDR2 SASEGT, per germline. The CDR3 is made up of 14 amino acids. Losses at the gene ends were 7 bases for V and 6 bases for J; bases not matched to a gene: 8. The DNA of the CDR3 is TGTGCCAGCATGTGGCAGGGGGCAAGTCAGCCCCAGCATTTT. It translates to CASMWQGASQPQHF.

V gene TRBV5-4 combines with J gene TRBJ2-3; 12 bases line up with TRBD2. Germline trimming cut 3 bases from V and 4 bases from J; bases unmatched to any gene: 6. Looked up from germline, CDR1 is SGHNT and CDR2 is YYREEE (reference sequence). The CDR3 has 16 amino acids. The CDR3 region has the DNA TGTGCCAGCAGCTCACTAGCGGGAGGTTACTCAGATACGCAGTATTTT. Protein product: CASSSLAGGYSDTQYF.

This chain links TRBV2 with TRBJ1-5, with a weak D call TRBD1 (6 bases). The germline gives CDR1 SNHLY, CDR2 FYNNEI. The germline V and J ends were trimmed by 6 bases and 2 bases, with 14 bases remaining between them. This CDR3 has 15 amino acids. In DNA, the CDR3 is TGTGCCAGCAGGGAGACAGGTGTCGGCAATCAGCCCCAGCATTTT. Translated, it gives CASRETGVGNQPQHF. Filled out from reference TRBV2 and TRBJ1-5, the complete variable domain reads EPEVTQTPSHQVTQMGQEVILRCVPISNHLYFYWYRQILGQKVEFLVSFYNNEISEKSEIFDDQFSVERPDGSNFTLKIRSTKLEDSAMYFCASRETGVGNQPQHFGDGTRLSIL.

The chain links TRBV5-1 to TRBJ2-5; D not resolved. Germline loops: CDR1 SGHRS, CDR2 YFSETQ. The CDR3 is 13 residues long. The V end was cut by 5 bases, the J end by 5 bases, with 13 bases between. The CDR3 protein is CASRLIGQETQYF. The CDR3 DNA reads as TGCGCCAGCAGATTAATAGGGCAGGAGACCCAGTACTTC. Full variable domain (rest looked up from reference TRBV5-1 and TRBJ2-5): KAGVTQTPRYLIKTRGQQVTLSCSPISGHRSVSWYQQTPGQGLQFLFEYFSETQRNKGNFPGRFSGRQFSNSRSEMNVSTLELGDSALYLCASRLIGQETQYFGPGTRLLVL.

This clone was recorded a few times. The CDR3 loop is CASTRPGSTEAFF. The CDR3 nucleotides read TGTGCCAGCACCCGACCAGGGAGCACTGAAGCTTTCTTT. The genes are TRBV6-5 and TRBJ1-1; maybe TRBD1 (5 bases). The germline V gene encodes CDR1 MNHEY and CDR2 SVGAGI. V was cut by 7 bases and J by 4 bases, with 13 bases left in between. The CDR3 has 13 residues.

The chain recombines TRBV6-5 with TRBJ1-2; maybe TRBD1 (6 bases). The CDR3 extends over 13 amino acids. Germline V gives CDR1 MNHEY, CDR2 SVGAGI. The V and J ends lost 6 bases and 5 bases respectively, with 13 bases between them. The CDR3 bases are TGTGCCAGCAGGGTGACAGGAGGGTATGGCTACACCTTC. It translates to CASRVTGGYGYTF.